These T cell receptor beta chains were read from a single sample in a study of blood T cells in healthy people across ages. TCRdb re-derived calls from the 5' RACE reads in MiXCR, one entry per CDR3 protein. This repertoire shows 1,300,000 or so distinct CDR3 sequences, approximately 59% found once; its top ten account for 6.5% to 8.5%. The specimen was blood. All receptors derive from a man between 18 and 29 years old in good health. Both conserved end residues are part of each CDR3. The D gene is left open where the match is weak. Rows may omit the clone size; those that give it use once, few, many or a size class.

>-|TRBJ2-5|TRBD1|TRBV2
CASSDGTGFEETQYF
TGTGCCAGCAGTGATGGGACAGGGTTTGAAGAGACCCAGTACTTC
>few|TRBJ1-6|-|TRBV6-6
CASTVRDSYNSPLHF
TGTGCCAGCACGGTCCGAGACTCCTATAATTCACCCCTCCACTTT
>few|TRBJ2-7|-|TRBV4-1
CASSQIGLHYEQYF
TGCGCCAGCAGCCAAATCGGACTTCACTACGAGCAGTACTTC
>-|TRBJ1-4|TRBD1|TRBV20-1
CSAVGQGHEKLFF
TGCAGTGCTGTGGGACAGGGTCACGAAAAACTGTTTTTT
>-|TRBJ1-4|TRBD1|TRBV15
CATSRVGRGGEKLFF
TGTGCCACCAGCAGAGTTGGCAGGGGGGGGGAAAAACTGTTTTTT
>-|TRBJ1-1|TRBD1|TRBV6-2/TRBV6-3
CASSFRRDRGSNTEAFF
TGTGCCAGCAGTTTTCGCCGGGACAGGGGGTCGAACACTGAAGCTTTCTTT
>few|TRBJ2-3|TRBD2|TRBV11-2
CASSTIAGSTDTQYF
TGTGCCAGCAGCACAATAGCGGGGAGCACAGATACGCAGTATTTT
>few|TRBJ2-1|-|TRBV2
CASRGDKGYSYNEQFF
TGTGCCAGCAGGGGCGACAAGGGGTACTCCTACAATGAGCAGTTCTTC
>-|TRBJ2-7|-|TRBV28
CASSVGGLPYEQYF
TGTGCCAGCAGTGTTGGCGGACTTCCCTACGAGCAGTACTTC
>-|TRBJ1-6|-|TRBV20-1
CSANRNNSPLHF
TGCAGTGCTAACAGGAATAATTCACCCCTCCACTTT
>-|TRBJ2-7|-|TRBV27
CASSLKGGAYEQYF
TGTGCCAGCAGTTTAAAAGGGGGGGCCTACGAGCAGTACTTC
>-|TRBJ2-7|-|TRBV4-3
CASSQDNSYYEQYF
TGCGCCAGCAGCCAAGATAACAGTTACTACGAGCAGTACTTC
>-|TRBJ1-1|TRBD1|TRBV14
CASSQPRQGDTEAFF
TGTGCCAGCAGCCAGCCCCGACAGGGGGACACTGAAGCTTTCTTT
>-|TRBJ2-3|-|TRBV10-3
CAISSGLTDTQYF
TGTGCCATCAGTTCGGGCCTCACAGATACGCAGTATTTT
>few|TRBJ2-1|-|TRBV5-1
CASSSGGMELNEQFF
TGCGCCAGCAGCTCGGGGGGCATGGAGTTGAATGAGCAGTTCTTC
>many|TRBJ2-1|-|TRBV4-1
CASSQERVYNEQFF
TGCGCCAGCAGCCAAGAAAGGGTGTACAATGAGCAGTTCTTC
>-|TRBJ2-7|-|TRBV4-3
CASSQDLVRGVIYEQYF
TGCGCCAGCAGCCAAGATCTAGTAAGGGGGGTTATCTACGAGCAGTACTTC
>-|TRBJ1-2|-|TRBV20-1
CSAIVRQELYGYTF
TGCAGTGCCATCGTCCGGCAGGAGCTCTATGGCTACACCTTC
>once|TRBJ1-5|-|TRBV4-2
CASSQDSGEGVNQPQHF
TGTGCCAGCAGCCAAGATTCCGGGGAGGGGGTCAATCAGCCCCAGCATTTT
>once|TRBJ2-3|-|TRBV20-1
CSEDTDTQYF
TGCAGTGAGGACACAGATACGCAGTATTTT
>-|TRBJ1-1|-|TRBV4-1
CASSLVAPVRVGPNTEAFF
TGCGCCAGCAGCCTGGTAGCTCCTGTTAGAGTCGGTCCGAACACTGAAGCTTTCTTT
>-|TRBJ2-2|-|TRBV4-2
CASSQDFANTGELFF
TGTGCCAGCAGCCAAGATTTTGCGAACACCGGGGAGCTGTTTTTT
>few|TRBJ2-7|-|TRBV29-1
CSVGNGRGYEQYF
TGCAGCGTTGGCAATGGCAGGGGCTACGAGCAGTACTTC
>-|TRBJ1-5|-|TRBV7-9
CASSLSDGAQPQHF
TGTGCCAGCAGCTTAAGCGACGGAGCTCAGCCCCAGCATTTT
>-|TRBJ2-7|TRBD2|TRBV6-2/TRBV6-3
CASSYSTSGYNEQYF
TGTGCCAGCAGTTACTCGACTAGCGGATACAATGAGCAGTACTTC
>-|TRBJ2-2|TRBD1|TRBV7-2
CASSPGQANTGELFF
TGTGCCAGCAGCCCGGGACAGGCGAACACCGGGGAGCTGTTTTTT
>-|TRBJ2-1|-|TRBV6-5
CASRFNSEQFF
TGTGCCAGCAGGTTCAACAGTGAGCAGTTCTTC
>once|TRBJ2-3|TRBD2|TRBV10-3
CAISEPTGGTSGASTATQYF
TGTGCCATCAGTGAGCCAACGGGGGGGACTAGCGGAGCTAGCACAGCTACGCAGTATTTT